A single sample gave rise to the 3 T cell receptor beta chains below, sequenced in a study of T cell responses to AZD1222 COVID-19 vaccine. The repertoire was sequenced with immunoSEQ multiplex PCR; TCRdb's copy has only in-frame clones and lacks some. Of about 170,000 clones listed, 75% to 90% are singletons. The sequences come from peripheral blood, collected 28 days after the second dose of the MenACWY control vaccine. The receptor source for this set is an adult who received the MenACWY meningococcal vaccine as a control.

V and J are TRBV5-4 and TRBJ1-1; TRBD1 matches 9 bases. V dropped 4 bases and J dropped 2; count of bases not matched to a gene: 6. From germline, CDR1 is SGHNT and CDR2 YYREEE (reference sequence). CDR3 length: 15 residues. CDR3 in DNA: TGTGCCAGCAGCCCCAGGGGACAGGGAAACACTGAAGCTTTCTTT. Translation: CASSPRGQGNTEAFF.

The chain combines TRBV30 with TRBJ1-4; D gene uncertain. Germline V gene sequence: CDR1 GTSNPN, CDR2 SVGIG (reference sequence). V was clipped by 0 bases and J by 5 bases, with 1 base between them. The CDR3 is 11 residues long. The CDR3 nucleotides are TGTGCCTGGAGTGTAAATGAAAAACTGTTTTTT. Its protein product is CAWSVNEKLFF.

CDR3 sequence (DNA): TGTGCCACCAGTGATTACCAAGAGACCCAGTACTTC. Protein product: CATSDYQETQYF. V and J are TRBV24-1 and TRBJ2-5; D remains unclear. Germline V lookup: CDR1 KGHDR, CDR2 SFDVKD. Trimming removed 2 bases from V and 0 bases from J, with 0 bases in between. The CDR3 has 12 residues.